The clone carrying this TCR beta chain was seen a few times. TCRbeta library preparation incorporated unique molecular identifiers. Each CDR3 protein is one row after TCRdb ran MiXCR on the PCR reads. The repertoire holds about 370,000 distinct CDR3 sequences, with approximately 20% as singletons. This CDR3 spans 15 amino acids. Per the germline V gene, CDR1 is SGHTA and CDR2 is FQGNSA. Germline trimming cut 3 bases from V and 4 bases from J; bases unmatched to any gene: 6. This entry is derived from a study of T-cell reconstitution after alpha-beta-depleted transplantation in children. The chain employs TRBV7-2 and TRBJ2-1, with 7 bases identical to TRBD1. This clonotype was obtained from a human donor who donated a stem cell graft to a child with acute myeloid leukemia. The sample here was PBMCs from the stem cell graft donor, taken from the stem cell graft. CDR3 DNA sequence: TGTGCCAGCAGCTTGGTGAGGGGGCGGTACAATGAGCAGTTCTTC. This codes for CASSLVRGRYNEQFF.